The clone carrying this T cell receptor beta chain occurred many times. This sample is part of a study of T cells in Graves' hyperthyroidism and ophthalmopathy. TCR beta CDR3 regions were amplified from RNA. The HTBI primer set was used in a first-round RT-PCR of the TCR CDR3. TCRdb re-derived calls from the multiplex PCR reads in MiXCR, one entry per CDR3 protein. Of roughly 660,000 distinct CDR3 sequences listed, around a sixth are singletons. This sequence was found in a man aged 45-65 years with Graves' hyperthyroidism. The sequencing sample was made of blood.

Here the CDR3 reads CSAKEIKFRGENIQYF. CDR3 sequence (DNA): TGCAGTGCCAAGGAGATAAAATTCAGGGGGGAAAACATTCAGTACTTC. The chain employs TRBV20-1 and TRBJ2-4; weak D call: TRBD1 (7 bases). The V gene lost 6 bases and the J gene lost 5 bases, with 23 bases spanning the gap. The germline V gene has CDR1 DFQATT and CDR2 SNEGSKA (reference sequence). This CDR3 spans 16 amino acids.